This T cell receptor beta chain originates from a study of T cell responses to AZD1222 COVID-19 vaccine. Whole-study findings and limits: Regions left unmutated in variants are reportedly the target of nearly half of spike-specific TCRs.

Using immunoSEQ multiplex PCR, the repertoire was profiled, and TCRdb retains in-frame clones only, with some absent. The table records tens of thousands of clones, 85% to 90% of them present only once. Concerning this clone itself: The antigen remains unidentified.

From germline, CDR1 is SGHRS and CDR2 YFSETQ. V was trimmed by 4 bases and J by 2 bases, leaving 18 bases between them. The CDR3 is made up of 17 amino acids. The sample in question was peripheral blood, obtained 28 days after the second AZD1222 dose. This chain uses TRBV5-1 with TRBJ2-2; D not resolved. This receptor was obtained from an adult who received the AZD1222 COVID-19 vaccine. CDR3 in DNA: TGCGCCAGCAGCCAACCGAGCTATACCGGAAACACCGGGGAGCTGTTTTTT. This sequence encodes CASSQPSYTGNTGELFF.